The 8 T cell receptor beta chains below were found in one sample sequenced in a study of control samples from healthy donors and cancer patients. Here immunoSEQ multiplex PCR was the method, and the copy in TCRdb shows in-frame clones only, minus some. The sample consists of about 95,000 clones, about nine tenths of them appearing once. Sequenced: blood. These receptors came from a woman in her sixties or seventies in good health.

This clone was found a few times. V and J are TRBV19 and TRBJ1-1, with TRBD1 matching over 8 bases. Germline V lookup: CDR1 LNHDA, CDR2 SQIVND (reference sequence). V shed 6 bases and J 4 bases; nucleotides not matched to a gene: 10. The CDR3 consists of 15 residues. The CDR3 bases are TGTGCCAGTAGGCAGGGGGCACTTCTCAGCACTGAAGCTTTCTTT. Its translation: CASRQGALLSTEAFF.

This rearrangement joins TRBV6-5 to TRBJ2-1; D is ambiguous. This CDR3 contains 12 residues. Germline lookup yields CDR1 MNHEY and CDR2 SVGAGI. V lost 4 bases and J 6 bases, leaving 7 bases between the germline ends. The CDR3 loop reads CASSWERNEQFF. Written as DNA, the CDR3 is TGTGCCAGCAGTTGGGAACGCAATGAGCAGTTCTTC.

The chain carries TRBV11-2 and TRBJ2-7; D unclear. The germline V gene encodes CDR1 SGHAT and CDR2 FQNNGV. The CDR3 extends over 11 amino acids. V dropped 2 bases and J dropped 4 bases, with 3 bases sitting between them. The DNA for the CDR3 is TGTGCCAGCAGCTTATATTACGAGCAGTACTTC. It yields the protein CASSLYYEQYF.

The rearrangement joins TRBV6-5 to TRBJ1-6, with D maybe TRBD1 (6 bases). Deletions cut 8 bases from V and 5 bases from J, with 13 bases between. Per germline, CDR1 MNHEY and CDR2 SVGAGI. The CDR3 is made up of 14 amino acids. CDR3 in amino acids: CASSRTADNSPLHF. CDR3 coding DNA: TGTGCCAGCTCCCGGACAGCAGATAATTCACCCCTCCACTTT.

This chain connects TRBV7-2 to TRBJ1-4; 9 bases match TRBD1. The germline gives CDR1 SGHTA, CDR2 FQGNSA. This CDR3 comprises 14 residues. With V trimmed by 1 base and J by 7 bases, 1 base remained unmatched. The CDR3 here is CASSLDRGREKLFF. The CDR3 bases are TGTGCCAGCAGCTTAGACAGGGGGCGTGAAAAACTGTTTTTT.

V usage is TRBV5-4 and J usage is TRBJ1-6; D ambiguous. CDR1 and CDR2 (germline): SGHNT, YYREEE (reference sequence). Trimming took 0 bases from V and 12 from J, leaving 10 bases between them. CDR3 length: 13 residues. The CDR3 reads CASSLAWSEPLHF. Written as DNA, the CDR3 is TGTGCCAGCAGCTTGGCCTGGAGTGAACCCCTCCACTTT.

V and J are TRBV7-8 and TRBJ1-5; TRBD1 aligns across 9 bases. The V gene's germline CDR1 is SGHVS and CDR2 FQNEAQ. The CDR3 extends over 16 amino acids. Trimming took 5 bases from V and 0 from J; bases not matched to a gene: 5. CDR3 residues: CASSPGTGHSNQPQHF. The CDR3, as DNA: TGTGCCAGCAGCCCGGGGACAGGGCATAGCAATCAGCCCCAGCATTTT.

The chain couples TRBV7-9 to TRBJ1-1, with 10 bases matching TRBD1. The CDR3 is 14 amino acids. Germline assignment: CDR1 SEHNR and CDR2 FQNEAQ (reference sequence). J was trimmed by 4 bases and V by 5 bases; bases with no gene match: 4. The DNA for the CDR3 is TGTGCCAGCAGCCGGGACAGGGGAATCACTGAAGCTTTCTTT. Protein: CASSRDRGITEAFF. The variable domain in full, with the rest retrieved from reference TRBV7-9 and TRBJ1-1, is DTGVSQNPRHKITKRGQNVTFRCDPISEHNRLYWYRQTLGQGPEFLTYFQNEAQLEKSRLLSDRFSAERPKGSFSTLEIQRTEQGDSAMYLCASSRDRGITEAFFGQGTRLTVV.